These T cell receptor beta chains were read from a single sample in a study of cytomegalovirus exposure and HLA in healthy donors. The protocol was immunoSEQ multiplex PCR, while the TCRdb copy is restricted to in-frame clones and leaves out a portion. The sample lists 90,000 to 100,000 clones, just under 70% occurring once. Material for sequencing was PBMCs. The receptors stem from a man aged 50 to 59 in good health and CMV-seronegative. Both conserved end residues are part of each CDR3. Each record gives: CDR3 length, clone size, V gene, J gene, D gene, CDR3 DNA, CDR3 protein. The D gene is left open where the match is weak. Part of the rows lack a size; the others show once, few, many or a class for expanded clones.

14	-	TRBV4-1	TRBJ1-1	-	TGCGCCAGCAGCCATTCGGACGGGGACACTGAAGCTTTCTTT	CASSHSDGDTEAFF
16	-	TRBV19	TRBJ2-1	-	TGTGCCAGTAGCCTCGCGTTGGTTCTCTCCTACAATGAGCAGTTCTTC	CASSLALVLSYNEQFF
16	few	TRBV4-2	TRBJ2-2	TRBD1	TGTGCCAGCAGCCAGAGGACAGGGGGCGACACCGGGGAGCTGTTTTTT	CASSQRTGGDTGELFF
15	-	TRBV9	TRBJ1-1	-	TGTGCCAGCAGCGTAGGAGGGGGGGGGAACACTGAAGCTTTCTTT	CASSVGGGGNTEAFF
14	-	TRBV5-1	TRBJ1-4	-	TGCGCCAGCAGCTTGGGGCCAACTAATGAAAAACTGTTTTTT	CASSLGPTNEKLFF
13	-	TRBV4-1	TRBJ1-2	-	TGCGCCAGCAGCCCGGGTCCCAACTATGGCTACACCTTC	CASSPGPNYGYTF
14	-	TRBV7-2	TRBJ1-5	-	TGTGCCAGCAGCTTAGGGGGGGGCAATCAGCCCCAGCATTTT	CASSLGGGNQPQHF
11	-	TRBV2	TRBJ1-6	-	TGTGCCAGCAGTGCAAATTCACCCCTCCACTTT	CASSANSPLHF
17	-	TRBV7-8	TRBJ2-2	TRBD2	TGTGCCAGCAGCTTAGTTTTTAGCGGGGGACCCACCGGGGAGCTGTTTTTT	CASSLVFSGGPTGELFF
14	-	TRBV12-5	TRBJ1-4	-	TGTGCTAGTGGTCTGAGGGTATCTTATGAAAAACTGTTTTTT	CASGLRVSYEKLFF
15	-	TRBV5-1	TRBJ2-3	TRBD2	TGCGCCAGCAGCCGTCTAGCGGGGGGCACAGATACGCAGTATTTT	CASSRLAGGTDTQYF
14	few	TRBV27	TRBJ1-2	-	TGTGCCAGCAGTCCCGGACGGGATCGAGGAGGCTACACCTTC	CASSPGRDRGGYTF
14	-	TRBV2	TRBJ1-3	TRBD1	TGTGCCTCCAAACGGACAGGGCGAGGAAACACCATATATTTT	CASKRTGRGNTIYF
14	-	TRBV6-4	TRBJ2-7	TRBD2	TGTGCCAGCAGTGAACTAGCGGGGGTGGGGGAGCAGTACTTC	CASSELAGVGEQYF
16	-	TRBV11-2	TRBJ1-4	TRBD1	TGTGCCAGCAGTTTTCGGACAGGGACAACTAATGAAAAACTGTTTTTT	CASSFRTGTTNEKLFF
13	-	TRBV6-1	TRBJ1-5	-	TGTGCCACAAAGGGGCTTCTAAATCAGCCCCAGCATTTT	CATKGLLNQPQHF
12	-	TRBV2	TRBJ1-4	-	TGTGCCAGCAGTCCTTATAATGAAAAACTGTTTTTT	CASSPYNEKLFF
14	-	TRBV29-1	TRBJ2-3	-	TGCAGCGTTGATAACGGGATCAGCACAGATACGCAGTATTTT	CSVDNGISTDTQYF
13	-	TRBV11-2	TRBJ2-5	TRBD1	TGTGCCAGCAGCTTTACAGGGGAAGAGACCCAGTACTTC	CASSFTGEETQYF
15	-	TRBV7-2	TRBJ2-3	-	TGTGCCAGCAGCTCCCCCCCGGGGTCCACAGATACGCAGTATTTT	CASSSPPGSTDTQYF